This T cell receptor (beta chain) was profiled in a study of regulatory T cells in long-lasting Graves disease. Study-level information: Graves' disease counted as persistent after over 5 years of antithyroid drugs with positive TSH receptor antibodies. The study, taken as a whole, reports: Study of thyroid tissue was not done, with only peripheral blood studied.

Combining iRepertoire HTBI primers with Arm-PCR of CDR3 regions, the authors built TCR beta libraries. TCRdb reprocessed the multiplex PCR reads with MiXCR, giving one entry per CDR3 protein. Of under 450,000 distinct CDR3 sequences in the sample, around 23% are singletons; the top ten hold around 30%. Concerning this clonotype itself: Its specificity is not known.

Germline V CDR1 and CDR2: SGHTA, FQGNSA. V gave up 6 bases and J gave up 1 base, with 9 bases separating them. CDR3 length: 13 residues. Regarding time point: persistent/refractory GD, antithyroid drugs over 5 years with positive TRAb. RNA extracted from PBMCs served as the sequencing template. An endocrinology department in Xi'an, China, recruited the patients. Specimen: peripheral blood mononuclear cells (PBMCs), collected when the disease was refractory, from a patient treated with antithyroid drugs. This TCR came from a woman aged 35 to 49 with Graves disease. The gene calls are TRBV7-2 and TRBJ1-1; D is ambiguous. This CDR3 is CASRRKGNTEAFF. The CDR3 DNA follows: TGTGCCAGCAGGCGGAAGGGGAACACTGAAGCTTTCTTT.